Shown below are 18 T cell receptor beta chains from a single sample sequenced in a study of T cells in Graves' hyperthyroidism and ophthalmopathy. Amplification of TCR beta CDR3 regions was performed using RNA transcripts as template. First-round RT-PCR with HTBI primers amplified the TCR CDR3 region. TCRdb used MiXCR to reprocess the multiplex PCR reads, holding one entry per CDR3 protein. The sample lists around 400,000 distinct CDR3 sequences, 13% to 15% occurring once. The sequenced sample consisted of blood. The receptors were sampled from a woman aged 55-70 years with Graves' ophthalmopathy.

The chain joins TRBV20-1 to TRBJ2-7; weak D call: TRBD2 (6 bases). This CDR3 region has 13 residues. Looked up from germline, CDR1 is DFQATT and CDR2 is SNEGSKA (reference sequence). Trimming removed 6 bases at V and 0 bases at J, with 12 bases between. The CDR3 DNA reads TGCAGTGCATGCTTAGCGGCCTCCTACGAGCAGTACTTC. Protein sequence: CSACLAASYEQYF.

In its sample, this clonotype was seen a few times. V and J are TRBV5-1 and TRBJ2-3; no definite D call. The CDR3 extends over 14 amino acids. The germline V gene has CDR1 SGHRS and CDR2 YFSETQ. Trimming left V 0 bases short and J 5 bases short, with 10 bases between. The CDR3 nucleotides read TGCGCCAGCAGCTTGGATTCTACAAGAGATACGCAGTATTTT. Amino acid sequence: CASSLDSTRDTQYF.

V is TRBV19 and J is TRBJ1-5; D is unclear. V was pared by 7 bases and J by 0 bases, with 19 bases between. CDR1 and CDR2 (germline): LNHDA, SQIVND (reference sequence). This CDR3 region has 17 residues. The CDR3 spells CASTPDTATTSNQPQHF. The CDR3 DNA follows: TGTGCCAGTACCCCCGACACCGCGACCACTAGCAATCAGCCCCAGCATTTT.

The CDR3 DNA reads as TGTGCCAGCAGTGTGACAGCTCCATACGAGCAGTACTTC. This gives the protein CASSVTAPYEQYF. The V gene is TRBV28, the J gene TRBJ2-7; possible D gene TRBD1, 5 bases. The V and J ends lost 5 bases and 4 bases respectively, with 12 bases between them. Germline CDR1 is MDHEN and CDR2 is SYDVKM. The CDR3 runs to 13 residues.

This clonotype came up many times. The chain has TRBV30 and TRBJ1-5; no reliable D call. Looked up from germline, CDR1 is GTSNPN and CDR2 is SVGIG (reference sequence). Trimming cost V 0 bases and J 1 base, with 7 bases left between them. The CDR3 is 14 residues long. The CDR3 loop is CAWSVGGSNQPQHF. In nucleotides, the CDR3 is TGTGCCTGGAGTGTCGGAGGGAGCAATCAGCCCCAGCATTTT. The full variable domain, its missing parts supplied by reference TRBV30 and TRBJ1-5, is SQTIHQWPATLVQPVGSPLSLECTVEGTSNPNLYWYRQAAGRGLQLLFYSVGIGQISSEVPQNLSASRPQDRQFILSSKKLLLSDSGFYLCAWSVGGSNQPQHFGDGTRLSIL.

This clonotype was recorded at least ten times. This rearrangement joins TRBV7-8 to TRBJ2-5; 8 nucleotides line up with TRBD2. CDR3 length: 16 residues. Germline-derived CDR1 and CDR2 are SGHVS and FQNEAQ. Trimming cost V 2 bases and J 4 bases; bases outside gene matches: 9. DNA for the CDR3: TGTGCCAGCAGCTTATGGGTCGCGGGAGGTCGAGAGACCCAGTACTTC. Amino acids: CASSLWVAGGRETQYF. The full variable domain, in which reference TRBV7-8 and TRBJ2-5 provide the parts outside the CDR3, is GAGVSQSPRYKVAKRGQDVALRCDPISGHVSLFWYQQALGQGPEFLTYFQNEAQLDKSGLPSDRFFAERPEGSVSTLKIQRTQQEDSAVYLCASSLWVAGGRETQYFGPGTRLLVL.

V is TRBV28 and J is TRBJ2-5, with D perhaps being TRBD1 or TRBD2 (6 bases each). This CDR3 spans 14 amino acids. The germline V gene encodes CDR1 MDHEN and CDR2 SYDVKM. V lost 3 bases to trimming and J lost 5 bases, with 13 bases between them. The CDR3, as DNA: TGTGCCAGCAGTTTGCTGGGGGGCACGGAGACCCAGTACTTC. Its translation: CASSLLGGTETQYF.

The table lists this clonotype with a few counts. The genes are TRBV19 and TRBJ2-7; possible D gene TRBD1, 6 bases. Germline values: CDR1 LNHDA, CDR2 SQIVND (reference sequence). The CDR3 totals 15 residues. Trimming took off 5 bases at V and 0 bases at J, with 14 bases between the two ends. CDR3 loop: CASSPRQALSYEQYF. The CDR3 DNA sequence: TGTGCCAGTAGTCCTAGACAGGCCCTCTCCTACGAGCAGTACTTC.

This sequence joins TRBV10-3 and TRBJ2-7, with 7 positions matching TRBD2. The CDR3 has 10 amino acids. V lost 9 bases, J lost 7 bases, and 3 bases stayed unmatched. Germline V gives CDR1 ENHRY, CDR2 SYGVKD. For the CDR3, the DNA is TGTGCCATAGGGAGGGGAGAGCAGTACTTC. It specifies CAIGRGEQYF.

The CDR3 region is CATSSGPRGREQYF. DNA of the CDR3: TGTGCCACTTCATCGGGACCTCGCGGGCGCGAGCAGTACTTC. The V and J genes are TRBV14 and TRBJ2-7; D may correspond to TRBD1 or TRBD2 (5 bases each). CDR3 length equals 14 residues. V lost 10 bases, J lost 6 bases, and 22 bases lay in between. CDR1 SGHDN and CDR2 FVKESK come from the germline V gene. Variable domain in full (rest from reference TRBV14 and TRBJ2-7): EAGVTQFPSHSVIEKGQTVTLRCDPISGHDNLYWYRRVMGKEIKFLLHFVKESKQDESGMPNNRFLAERTGGTYSTLKVQPAELEDSGVYFCATSSGPRGREQYFGPGTRLTVT.

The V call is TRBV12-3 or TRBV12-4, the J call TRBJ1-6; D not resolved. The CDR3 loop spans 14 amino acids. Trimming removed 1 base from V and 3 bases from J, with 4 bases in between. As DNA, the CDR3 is TGTGCCAGCAGTTTAGGGGACTATAATTCACCCCTCCACTTT. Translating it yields CASSLGDYNSPLHF.

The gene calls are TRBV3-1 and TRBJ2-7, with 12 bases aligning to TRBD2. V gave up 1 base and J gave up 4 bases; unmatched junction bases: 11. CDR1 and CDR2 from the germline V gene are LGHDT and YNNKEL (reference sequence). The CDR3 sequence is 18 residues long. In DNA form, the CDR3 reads TGTGCCAGCAGCCAAGTGCTTCCGGGACTAGCGGGCGGATACGAGCAGTACTTC. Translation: CASSQVLPGLAGGYEQYF.

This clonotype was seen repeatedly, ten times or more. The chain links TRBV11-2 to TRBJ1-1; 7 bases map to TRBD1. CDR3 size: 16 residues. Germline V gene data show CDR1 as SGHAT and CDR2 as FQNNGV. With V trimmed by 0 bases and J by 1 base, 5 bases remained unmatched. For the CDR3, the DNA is TGTGCCAGCAGCTTAGATACAGGGGCAACGAACACTGAAGCTTTCTTT. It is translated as CASSLDTGATNTEAFF.

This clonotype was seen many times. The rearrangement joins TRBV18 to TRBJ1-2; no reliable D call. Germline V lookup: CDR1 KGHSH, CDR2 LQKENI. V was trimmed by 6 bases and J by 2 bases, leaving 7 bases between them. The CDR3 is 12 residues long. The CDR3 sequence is CASSPENYGYTF. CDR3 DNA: TGTGCCAGCTCCCCGGAAAACTATGGCTACACCTTC.

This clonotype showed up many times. CDR3 bases: TGTGCCAGCAGTCCCGTGGTTGGGGGGGCGAGAGGAACCGGGGAGCTGTTTTTT. This translates into CASSPVVGGARGTGELFF. This chain links TRBV12-3 or TRBV12-4 with TRBJ2-2, with D maybe TRBD2 (7 bases). The CDR3 is 18 amino acids. V lost 5 bases and J lost 5, with 24 bases in between.

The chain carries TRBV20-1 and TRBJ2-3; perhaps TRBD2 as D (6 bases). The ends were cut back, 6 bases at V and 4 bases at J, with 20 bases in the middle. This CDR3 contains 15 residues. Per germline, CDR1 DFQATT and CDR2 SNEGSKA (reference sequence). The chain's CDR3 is CSASQRDPGADTQYF. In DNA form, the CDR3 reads TGCAGTGCGAGTCAACGGGACCCGGGGGCAGATACGCAGTATTTT.

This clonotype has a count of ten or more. This CDR3 reads CSVVAGVSYEQYF. The CDR3 nucleotides read TGCAGCGTTGTTGCGGGAGTATCCTACGAGCAGTACTTC. This chain uses TRBV29-1 with TRBJ2-7; 7 nucleotides align to TRBD2. CDR1 SQVTM and CDR2 ANQGSEA come from the germline V gene. With 4 bases clipped from V and 1 base from J, the junction kept 4 bases outside the gene matches. The CDR3 runs to 13 residues.

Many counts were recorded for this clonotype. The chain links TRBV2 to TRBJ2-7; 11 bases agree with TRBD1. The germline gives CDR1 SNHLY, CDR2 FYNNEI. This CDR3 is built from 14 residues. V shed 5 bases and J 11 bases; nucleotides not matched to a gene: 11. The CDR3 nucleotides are TGTGCCAGCAGTTCGGACAGGGGGCCGAAGGAGGAGTACTTC. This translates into CASSSDRGPKEEYF.